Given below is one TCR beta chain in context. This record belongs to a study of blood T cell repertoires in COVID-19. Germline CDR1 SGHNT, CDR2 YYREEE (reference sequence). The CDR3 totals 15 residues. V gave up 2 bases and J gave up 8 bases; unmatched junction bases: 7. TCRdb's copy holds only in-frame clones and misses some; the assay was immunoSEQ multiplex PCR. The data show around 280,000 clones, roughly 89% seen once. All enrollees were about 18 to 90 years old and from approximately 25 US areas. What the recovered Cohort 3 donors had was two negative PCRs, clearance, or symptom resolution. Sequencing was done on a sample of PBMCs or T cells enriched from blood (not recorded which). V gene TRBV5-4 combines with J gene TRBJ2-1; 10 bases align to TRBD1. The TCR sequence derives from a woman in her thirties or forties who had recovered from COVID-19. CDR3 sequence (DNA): TGTGCCAGCAGCTTACCGGGACAGGGGATGGATGAGCAGTTCTTC. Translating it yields CASSLPGQGMDEQFF.